Presented here are 14 T cell receptor beta chains from one specimen sequenced in a study of somatic mutations in cytotoxic T cells in rheumatoid arthritis. The protocol was immunoSEQ multiplex PCR, while the TCRdb copy is restricted to in-frame clones and leaves out a portion. The sample holds around 20,000 clones; 73% are singletons and the top ten take roughly 23%. The sequenced sample consisted of CD8+ T cells sorted from blood. These receptors all stem from a woman aged 60-70 years in good health.

This clone was seen a single time. The V call is TRBV29-1, the J call TRBJ1-1; 7 bases align to TRBD1. The junction had 5 bases not matched to a gene; V was cut back by 3 bases and J by 4 bases. Germline lookup yields CDR1 SQVTM and CDR2 ANQGSEA. The CDR3 runs to 13 residues. The CDR3 protein is CSVEEGAITEAFF. For the CDR3, the DNA is TGCAGCGTTGAGGAGGGGGCGATCACTGAAGCTTTCTTT.

The chain uses TRBV27 and TRBJ2-3; no clear D gene. Between the trimmed V and J ends, which lost 4 bases and 6 bases, there was a span of 8 bases. This CDR3 is 12 amino acids long. Germline values: CDR1 MNHEY, CDR2 SMNVEV (reference sequence). The CDR3 here is CASSSRSDTQYF. Here the CDR3 DNA reads TGTGCCAGCAGTTCCCGATCTGATACGCAGTATTTT.

The J gene is TRBJ1-5, the V gene TRBV25-1, with a possible D match to TRBD1 (6 bases). The CDR3 loop spans 14 amino acids. V shed 6 bases and J shed 6 bases, with 15 bases lying between them. CDR1 is MGHDK, CDR2 SYGVNS, per germline. As DNA, the CDR3 is TGTGCCAGCAGCGCCGCCGGGGGCGGTCAGCCCCAGCATTTT. Amino acids: CASSAAGGGQPQHF.

The chain employs TRBV7-2 and TRBJ1-2; D may be TRBD1 (6 bases). CDR1 and CDR2 from the germline V gene are SGHTA and FQGNSA. Trimming removed 1 base at V and 4 bases at J, with 16 bases between. The CDR3 spans 16 residues. CDR3: CASSLGPGAPVYGYTF. The CDR3 DNA reads TGTGCCAGCAGCTTAGGCCCAGGGGCCCCCGTCTATGGCTACACCTTC.

The rearrangement uses TRBV7-8 and TRBJ2-6; D ambiguous. The V end was cut by 2 bases, the J end by 3 bases, with 14 bases between. The CDR3 contains 17 residues. Germline values: CDR1 SGHVS, CDR2 FQNEAQ. For the CDR3, the DNA is TGTGCCAGCAGCTTACTGGGTCATGGTGGTGGGGCCAACGTCCTGACTTTC. It codes for CASSLLGHGGGANVLTF.

The V call is TRBV6-1, the J call TRBJ2-1; 10 bases map to TRBD2. From germline, CDR1 is MNHNS and CDR2 SASEGT. The V gene end was trimmed by 3 bases and the J gene end by 7 bases; junction bases not matched to a gene: 6. The CDR3 is made up of 15 amino acids. Here the CDR3 DNA reads TGTGCCAGCAGTGAGCCTAGCGGGAGTGGTAATGAGCAGTTCTTC. Its translation: CASSEPSGSGNEQFF.

This clone was seen a single time. This chain uses TRBV5-1 with TRBJ1-1; D gene uncertain. Trimming removed 5 bases at V and 3 bases at J, with 8 bases between. CDR3 size: 12 residues. From germline, CDR1 is SGHRS and CDR2 YFSETQ. The CDR3 is CASRLKDTEAFF. The CDR3 DNA sequence: TGCGCCAGCAGACTCAAAGACACTGAAGCTTTCTTT.

The rearrangement joins TRBV2 to TRBJ1-5, with D possibly TRBD1 on 6 matching bases. The germline gives CDR1 SNHLY, CDR2 FYNNEI. The CDR3 loop spans 14 amino acids. The V gene lost 1 base and the J gene lost 6 bases, with 10 bases spanning the gap. The CDR3 nucleotides read TGTGCCAGCAGTGAAGGGGGGGGCAGTCAGCCCCAGCATTTT. It codes for CASSEGGGSQPQHF.

The chain is built from TRBV12-5 and TRBJ2-1, with 8 bases lining up with TRBD2. The V gene's germline CDR1 is LGHNT and CDR2 FRNRAP. After removal of 6 bases from V and 2 bases from J, the junction contained 6 bases not matched to a gene. The CDR3 length is 15 residues. The CDR3 is CASGPSGSAYNEQFF. The CDR3 DNA follows: TGTGCTAGTGGCCCAAGCGGGAGTGCCTACAATGAGCAGTTCTTC.

The gene calls are TRBV6-5 and TRBJ2-7; 15 bases are shared with TRBD2. The germline gives CDR1 MNHEY, CDR2 SVGAGI. The CDR3 runs 16 residues. After removal of 0 bases from V and 7 bases from J, the junction contained 4 bases not matched to a gene. In nucleotides, the CDR3 is TGTGCCAGCAGTTACTCGGGGACTAGCGGGGGGAGGGAGCAGTACTTC. Its translation is CASSYSGTSGGREQYF.

V and J are TRBV5-4 and TRBJ2-2; a possible D gene is TRBD2 (5 bases). In germline, CDR1 is SGHNT, CDR2 YYREEE (reference sequence). The CDR3 totals 14 residues. Trimming stripped 1 base from V and 5 bases from J, with 9 bases between. The CDR3 sequence is CASSLSGNTGELFF. CDR3 sequence (DNA): TGTGCCAGCAGCTTGAGCGGCAATACCGGGGAGCTGTTTTTT.

This chain connects TRBV4-1 to TRBJ1-4; D possibly corresponds to TRBD1 (6 bases). V was clipped by 2 bases and J by 7 bases, with 11 bases between them. Germline V CDR1 and CDR2: MGHRA, YSYEKL. This CDR3 has 14 residues. In DNA form, the CDR3 reads TGCGCCAGCAGCCAAACAGGGCGCACTGAAAAACTGTTTTTT. It specifies CASSQTGRTEKLFF.

The CDR3, as DNA: TGTGCCAGCAGTTTACAAGGGACCTACCCTATGGCCCAGTACTTC. It codes for CASSLQGTYPMAQYF. The chain has TRBV27 and TRBJ2-5; either TRBD1 or TRBD2 may supply D (5 bases each). Germline V gene lookup returns CDR1 MNHEY and CDR2 SMNVEV (reference sequence). V lost 2 bases and J lost 9, with 19 bases in between. This CDR3 is 15 amino acids long.

In its sample, this clone was seen a few times. The chain uses TRBV2 and TRBJ1-2; the D is unclear. V lost 8 bases, J lost 8 bases, and 21 bases lay in between. Germline V lookup: CDR1 SNHLY, CDR2 FYNNEI. The CDR3 runs 14 residues. As DNA, the CDR3 is TGTGCCAGCCCTTATCGGGGTCGGTTTAAGGGCTACACCTTC. It encodes CASPYRGRFKGYTF.